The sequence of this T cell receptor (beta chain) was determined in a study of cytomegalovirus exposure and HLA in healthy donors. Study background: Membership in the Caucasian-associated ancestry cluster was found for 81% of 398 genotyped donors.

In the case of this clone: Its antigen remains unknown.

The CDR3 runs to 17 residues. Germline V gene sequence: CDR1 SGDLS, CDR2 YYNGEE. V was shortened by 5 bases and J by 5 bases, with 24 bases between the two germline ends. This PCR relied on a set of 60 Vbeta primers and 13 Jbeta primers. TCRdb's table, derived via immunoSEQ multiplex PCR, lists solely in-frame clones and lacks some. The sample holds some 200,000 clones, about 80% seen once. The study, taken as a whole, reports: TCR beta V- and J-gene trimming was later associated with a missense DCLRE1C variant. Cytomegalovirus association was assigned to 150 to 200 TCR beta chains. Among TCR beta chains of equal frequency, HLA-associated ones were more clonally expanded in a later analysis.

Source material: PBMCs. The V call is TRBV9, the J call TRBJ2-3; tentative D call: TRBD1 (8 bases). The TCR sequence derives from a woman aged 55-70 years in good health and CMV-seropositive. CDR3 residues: CASSLRTQGGAGDTQYF. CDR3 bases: TGTGCCAGCAGTTTGAGGACACAGGGGGGGGCAGGAGATACGCAGTATTTT.